A selection of T cell receptor beta chains follows, all from one sample in a study of CD4 T cells in relation to SARS-CoV-2 and coronaviruses. Their target antigens are unknown. Assay: immunoSEQ multiplex PCR; the TCRdb copy retains only in-frame clones and omits some. Of 25,000 to 30,000 clones in the sample, 70% to 85% were seen once. Sequenced: CD4+ T cells from PBMCs, cultured in vitro. These receptors were taken from a human donor in good health. Both conserved end residues are part of each CDR3. Each record gives: clone size, CDR3 length, J gene, V gene, D gene, CDR3 DNA, CDR3 protein. A D gene is named only where the DNA matches it firmly. The size entry is marked missing in some rows and otherwise reads once, few, many or a size class.

size: .
length: 15
J: TRBJ2-2
V: TRBV6-5
D: TRBD2
DNA: TGTGCCAGCAGTTACAGTAGCGGGGTAGGCGGGGAGCTGTTTTTT
CDR3: CASSYSSGVGGELFF

size: .
length: 13
J: TRBJ1-2
V: TRBV7-9
D: .
DNA: TGTGCCAGCAGCTTGCCGACGGATTATGGCTACACCTTC
CDR3: CASSLPTDYGYTF

size: .
length: 16
J: TRBJ1-4
V: TRBV9
D: .
DNA: TGTGCCAGCAGCGTAGGACAGGTTGCAACTAATGAAAAACTGTTTTTT
CDR3: CASSVGQVATNEKLFF

size: .
length: 13
J: TRBJ1-1
V: TRBV7-2
D: .
DNA: TGTGCCAGCAGCTTGGGACACTCAATAAAAGCTTTCTTT
CDR3: CASSLGHSIKAFF

size: .
length: 15
J: TRBJ2-1
V: TRBV3-1/TRBV3-2
D: .
DNA: TGTGCCAGCAGCCTACAGGTGTCAGGTAACAATGAGCAGTTCTTC
CDR3: CASSLQVSGNNEQFF

size: .
length: 15
J: TRBJ2-3
V: TRBV5-1
D: .
DNA: TGCGCCAGCAGCTTGCGGCTAGCATACACAGATACGCAGTATTTT
CDR3: CASSLRLAYTDTQYF

size: .
length: 14
J: TRBJ1-6
V: TRBV9
D: .
DNA: TGTGCCAGCAGCGTAGAAGGGTCCAATTCACCCCTCCACTTT
CDR3: CASSVEGSNSPLHF

size: .
length: 14
J: TRBJ2-4
V: TRBV19
D: TRBD2
DNA: TGTGCCAGTGAAGATAGCGGGAGGCAAAACATTCAGTACTTC
CDR3: CASEDSGRQNIQYF

size: .
length: 12
J: TRBJ1-2
V: TRBV5-1
D: .
DNA: TGCGCCAGCAGCGCACAGGAAGATGGCTACACCTTC
CDR3: CASSAQEDGYTF

size: .
length: 15
J: TRBJ2-1
V: TRBV29-1
D: .
DNA: TGCAGCGTTGAAGGGGGCTCCCAATACTTCAATGAGCAGTTCTTC
CDR3: CSVEGGSQYFNEQFF

size: few
length: 15
J: TRBJ2-1
V: TRBV7-8
D: TRBD2
DNA: TGTGCCAGCAGCCGCACTAGCGGGGGGAACCATGAGCAGTTCTTC
CDR3: CASSRTSGGNHEQFF

size: .
length: 14
J: TRBJ2-3
V: TRBV6-5
D: TRBD2
DNA: TGTGCCAGCAGCCCCGGGGGGGCTTCGTATACGCAGTATTTT
CDR3: CASSPGGASYTQYF

size: .
length: 12
J: TRBJ1-1
V: TRBV4-3
D: .
DNA: TGCGCCAGCAGCCAAGGGAGCACTGAAGCTTTCTTT
CDR3: CASSQGSTEAFF

size: .
length: 13
J: TRBJ2-2
V: TRBV5-1
D: .
DNA: TGCGCCAGCAGCTTGGACGTCACCGGGGAGCTGTTTTTT
CDR3: CASSLDVTGELFF

size: .
length: 13
J: TRBJ2-6
V: TRBV29-1
D: .
DNA: TGCAGCGTCCAGGACTCTGGGGCCAACGTCCTGACTTTC
CDR3: CSVQDSGANVLTF

size: .
length: 17
J: TRBJ1-1
V: TRBV19
D: TRBD1
DNA: TGTGCCAGTAGTATCTCACCGGGACAGGCCCTTGGTACTGAAGCTTTCTTT
CDR3: CASSISPGQALGTEAFF

size: .
length: 15
J: TRBJ2-7
V: TRBV2
D: .
DNA: TGTGCCAGCAATCTCCTTGGGGGGCCCCTCTACGAGCAGTACTTC
CDR3: CASNLLGGPLYEQYF